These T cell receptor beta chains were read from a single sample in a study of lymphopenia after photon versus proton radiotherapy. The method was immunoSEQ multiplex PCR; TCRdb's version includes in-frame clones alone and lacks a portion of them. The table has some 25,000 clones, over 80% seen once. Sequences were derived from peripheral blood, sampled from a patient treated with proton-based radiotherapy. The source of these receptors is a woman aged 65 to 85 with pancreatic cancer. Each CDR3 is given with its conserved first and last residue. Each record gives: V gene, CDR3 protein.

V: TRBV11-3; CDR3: CASSRDRATYGYTF
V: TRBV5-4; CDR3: CASTTDRSYNSPLHF
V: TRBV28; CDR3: CASSLLHSATNEKLFF
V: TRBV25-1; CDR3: CASSFLAGSTDTQYF
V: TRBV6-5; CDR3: CASRRTGGSTEAFF
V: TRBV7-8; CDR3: CASSLAGSGELFF
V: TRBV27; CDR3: CASSPNRDSGNTIYF
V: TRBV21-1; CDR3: CASSKVGRTSYEQYF
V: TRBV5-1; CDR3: CASSSGAGGTYTEAFF
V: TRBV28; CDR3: CASSSPPQVRYEQYF
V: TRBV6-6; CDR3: CATNSLETQYF
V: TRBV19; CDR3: CASSPRGLAFHEQYF
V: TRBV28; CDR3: CASSRPPGGSPLHF
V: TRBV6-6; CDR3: CASSYDGVAGANVLTF
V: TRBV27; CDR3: CASSSSGNVAGELFF
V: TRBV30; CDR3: CAWSVPRQGAKSKPYEQYF
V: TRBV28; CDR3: CASSLVGRSYSEAFF
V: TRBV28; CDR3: CASSFALAGGHANEQFF
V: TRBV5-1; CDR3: CASKSGDSSYEQYF
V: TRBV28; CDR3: CASSTRASLSSTDTQYF
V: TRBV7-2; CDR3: CASSRLGGQGNDGYTF
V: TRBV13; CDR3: CASSFPTGQGISGANVLTF
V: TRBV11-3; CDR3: CASSLAGETDTQYF
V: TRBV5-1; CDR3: CASSLSAGPYADTQYF
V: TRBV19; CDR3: CASSINPGLAGHNEQFF
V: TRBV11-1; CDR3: CASSTDSYEQYF
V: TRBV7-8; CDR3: CASSRDRTTYEQYF
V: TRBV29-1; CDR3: CSVEALGGEKLFF
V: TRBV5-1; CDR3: CASSLSRESSTDTQYF
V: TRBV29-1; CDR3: CSAGGLAGNYEQYF
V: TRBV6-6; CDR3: CASSFSSYEQYF
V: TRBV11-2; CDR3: CASSLEFGSRNTEAFF
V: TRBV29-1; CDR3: CSVDQGQGLGGTVNEQFF
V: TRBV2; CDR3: CASSGRGGQGQPQHF
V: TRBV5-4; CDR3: CASSGTSGDSGANVLTF